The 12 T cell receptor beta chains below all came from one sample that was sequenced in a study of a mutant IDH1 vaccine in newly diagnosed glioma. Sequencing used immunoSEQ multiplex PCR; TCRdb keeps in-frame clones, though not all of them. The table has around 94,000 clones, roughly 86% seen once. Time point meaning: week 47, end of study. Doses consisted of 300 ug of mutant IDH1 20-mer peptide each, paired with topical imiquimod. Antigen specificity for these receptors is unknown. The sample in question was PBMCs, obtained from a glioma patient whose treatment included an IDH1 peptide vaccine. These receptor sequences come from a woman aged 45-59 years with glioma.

The CDR3 here is CASSRYTPGSRTYNEQFF. The CDR3 DNA reads TGTGCCAGCTCACGATACACACCAGGTAGTCGGACCTACAATGAGCAGTTCTTC. The V and J genes are TRBV18 and TRBJ2-1, with D hard to call. Trimming took 4 bases from V and 2 from J, leaving 21 bases between them. The CDR3 is 18 amino acids. Germline loops: CDR1 KGHSH, CDR2 LQKENI.

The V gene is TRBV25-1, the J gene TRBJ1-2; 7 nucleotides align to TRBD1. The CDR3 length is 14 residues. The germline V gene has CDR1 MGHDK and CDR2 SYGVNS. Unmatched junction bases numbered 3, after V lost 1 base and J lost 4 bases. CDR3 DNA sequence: TGTGCCAGCAGTGAATTGGGGACAGTCTATGGCTACACCTTC. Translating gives CASSELGTVYGYTF.

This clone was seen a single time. CDR3 DNA sequence: TGTGCCAGCAGTTTATCGGTACAGAGAGAAGCTTTCTTT. Residues: CASSLSVQREAFF. The chain has TRBV28 and TRBJ1-1; D gene unclear. The germline CDR1 and CDR2 sequences are MDHEN and SYDVKM. The CDR3 loop spans 13 amino acids. Between the trimmed V and J ends, which lost 1 base and 8 bases, there was a span of 11 bases.

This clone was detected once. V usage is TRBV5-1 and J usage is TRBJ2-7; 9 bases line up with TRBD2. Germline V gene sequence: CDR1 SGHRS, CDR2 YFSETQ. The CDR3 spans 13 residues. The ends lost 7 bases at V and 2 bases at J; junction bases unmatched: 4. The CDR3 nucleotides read TGCGCCAGCCGCGGGGGGGCGACCTACGAGCAGTACTTC. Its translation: CASRGGATYEQYF.

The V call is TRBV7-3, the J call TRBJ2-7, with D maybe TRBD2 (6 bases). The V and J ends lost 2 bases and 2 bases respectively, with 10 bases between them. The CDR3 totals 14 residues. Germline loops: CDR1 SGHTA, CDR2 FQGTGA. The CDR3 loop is CASSLEEGPYEQYF. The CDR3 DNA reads TGTGCCAGCAGCTTAGAGGAGGGCCCCTACGAGCAGTACTTC. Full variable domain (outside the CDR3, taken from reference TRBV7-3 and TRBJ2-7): GAGVSQTPSNKVTEKGKYVELRCDPISGHTALYWYRQSLGQGPEFLIYFQGTGAADDSGLPNDRFFAVRPEGSVSTLKIQRTERGDSAVYLCASSLEEGPYEQYFGPGTRLTVT.

The CDR3 here is CASSAGLAVYNEQFF. The CDR3 nucleotides read TGTGCCAGCAGCGCCGGACTAGCGGTCTACAATGAGCAGTTCTTC. The chain couples TRBV7-3 to TRBJ2-1; 10 bases align to TRBD2. The CDR3 loop spans 15 amino acids. V was clipped by 5 bases and J by 3 bases; unmatched bases: 4. Germline V gene sequence: CDR1 SGHTA, CDR2 FQGTGA.

The CDR3 DNA follows: TGTGCCAGCAGTTATCAGGGGTTCTCTGGGGCCAACGTCCTGACTTTC. Protein sequence: CASSYQGFSGANVLTF. V usage is TRBV6-5 and J usage is TRBJ2-6; D is perhaps TRBD1 (6 bases). Germline lookup yields CDR1 MNHEY and CDR2 SVGAGI. Deletions cut 3 bases from V and 0 bases from J, with 9 bases between. The CDR3 has 16 residues.

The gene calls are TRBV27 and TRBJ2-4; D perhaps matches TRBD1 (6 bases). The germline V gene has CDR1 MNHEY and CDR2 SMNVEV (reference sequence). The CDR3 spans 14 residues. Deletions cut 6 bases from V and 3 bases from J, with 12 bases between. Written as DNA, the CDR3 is TGTGCCAGCAGCCTACAGGGCTACAAAAACATTCAGTACTTC. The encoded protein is CASSLQGYKNIQYF.

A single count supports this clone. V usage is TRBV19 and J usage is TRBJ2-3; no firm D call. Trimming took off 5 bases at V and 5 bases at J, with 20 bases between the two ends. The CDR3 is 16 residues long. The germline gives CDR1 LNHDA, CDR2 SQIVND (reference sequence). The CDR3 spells CASSSRAPVRVDTQYF. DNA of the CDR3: TGTGCCAGTAGTTCCCGGGCCCCAGTACGGGTAGATACGCAGTATTTT.

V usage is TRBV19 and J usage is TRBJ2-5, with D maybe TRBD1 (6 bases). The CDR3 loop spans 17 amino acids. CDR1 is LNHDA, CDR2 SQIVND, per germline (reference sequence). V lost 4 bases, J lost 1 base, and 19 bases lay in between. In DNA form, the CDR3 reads TGTGCCAGTAGTACTCCAAACAGGGCCGATATCCAAGAGACCCAGTACTTC. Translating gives CASSTPNRADIQETQYF.

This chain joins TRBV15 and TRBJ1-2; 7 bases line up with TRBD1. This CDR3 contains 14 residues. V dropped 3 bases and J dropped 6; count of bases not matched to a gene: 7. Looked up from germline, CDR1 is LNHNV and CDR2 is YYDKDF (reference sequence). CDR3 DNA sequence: TGTGCCACCAGCAGGGCCCGCAGGGGGGATGGCTACACCTTC. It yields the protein CATSRARRGDGYTF. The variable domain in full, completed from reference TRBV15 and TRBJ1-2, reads DAMVIQNPRYQVTQFGKPVTLSCSQTLNHNVMYWYQQKSSQAPKLLFHYYDKDFNNEADTPDNFQSRRPNTSFCFLDIRSPGLGDTAMYLCATSRARRGDGYTFGSGTRLTVV.

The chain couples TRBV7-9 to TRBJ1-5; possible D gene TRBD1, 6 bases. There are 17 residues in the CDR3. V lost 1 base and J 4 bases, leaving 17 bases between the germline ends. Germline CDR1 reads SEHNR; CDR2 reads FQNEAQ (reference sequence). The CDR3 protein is CASSLGLGGQFNQPQHF. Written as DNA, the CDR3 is TGTGCCAGCAGCTTAGGTTTAGGGGGGCAGTTTAATCAGCCCCAGCATTTT.